Reported below is one TCR beta chain. Germline loops: CDR1 MDHEN, CDR2 SYDVKM. This CDR3 comprises 15 residues. Trimming cost V 5 bases and J 3 bases; bases outside gene matches: 5. This specimen comes from a study of shared clonotypes between healthy human individuals. In the study overall: Three CD4 naive, three CD4 memory, two CD8 naive and one CD8 memory plate were used per donor.

Deep level was the assay's run setting. This table comes from immunoSEQ multiplex PCR, and its TCRdb copy is limited to in-frame clones, with some not included. The sample has some 2.3 million clones, 85% to 95% seen once; the top ten hold about 0.37%. The chain employs TRBV28 and TRBJ1-1, with 11 bases matching TRBD1. The sample comprised naive CD4+ T cells from PBMCs. Subset specified: CD45RA+ positively selected. This TCR came from a man aged 18 to 29 in good health. Some clones in this sample may be carry-over from other donors' samples. The CDR3: CASSGQGAGDTEAFF. The CDR3 coding sequence is TGTGCCAGCAGTGGACAGGGGGCTGGGGACACTGAAGCTTTCTTT.